This T cell receptor (beta chain) was identified during a study of CD8 T cells in Susac syndrome (dated by TCRdb to between 2018 and 2021). In the study overall: Whether CD8+ T cell activation and differentiation in Susac syndrome was antigen driven was tested using repertoire sequencing. The study compared CD8+ T cell repertoire clonality among eleven to twelve healthy donors, around 14 Susac syndrome patients and some 16 multiple sclerosis patients.

The CDR3 sequence holds 15 residues, the cysteine and phenylalanine included. Only the CDR3 region is kept as DNA, spanning 45 bases read in frame from base 1. Between the V and J ends, shortened by 3 bases and 6 bases respectively, the junction contains 16 bases. As encoded in the germline V gene, CDR1 is SGDLS while CDR2 is YYNGEE. Peripheral blood CD8+ and CD4+ T cells from healthy donors, Susac syndrome patients and multiple sclerosis patients were profiled by high-throughput TCR beta sequencing. Treatment-naive patients with stable or active relapsing-remitting disease fulfilling revised McDonald criteria were used as multiple sclerosis controls. CD8+ TEMRA cells were enriched by FACS, while bulk CD8+ and CD4+ T cells were purified by magnetic negative isolation. Blood was drawn into EDTA tubes, processed within 24 hours, and PBMCs were isolated by density gradient centrifugation. PBMCs intended for TCR sequencing were frozen in liquid nitrogen and were later thawed in a 37 degrees C water bath. The sorted or isolated CD4+, CD8+ and CD8+ TEMRA cells reached a purity of at least 90%.

The research as a whole found: The number of individuals in the TCR sequencing and HLA analysis was acknowledged as relatively small.

Points on this clonotype: Its recognized antigen is unknown. The sample holds no much larger clone one base away, and base qualities are not on file.

RNA was extracted with the RNeasy kit and about 0.45 to 1 ug was reverse transcribed using random hexamers. The immunoSEQ multiplex PCR assay, covering 54 Vbeta and 13 Jbeta segments, was used to amplify TCR beta CDR3 regions. To correct PCR amplification bias, a synthetic template baseline was used for both primer optimization and computational correction. On the study's bioinformatics: Only productive sequences were kept, with reads annotated to V, D and J genes according to IMGT and analyzed in immunoSEQ Analyzer. Clonality was calculated as one minus the Shannon entropy normalized by log2 of the number of productive unique sequences. For each patient and control, public and private clones were evaluated within the 100 most prevalent clones. Susac-specific clones were defined as absent from healthy and MS cohorts, 800 to 1,200 published viral clones and other ImmuneACCESS disease sequences. The raw public data were reprocessed by TCRdb itself: fastp quality trimming at Q25, MiXCR clonotype calling, in-frame beta chains only. A single entry per CDR3 protein holds the most common genes and DNA from its merged rows. The V and J calls were determined by TCRdb, not by the authors. The sample includes about 180,000 distinct CDR3 sequences, with approximately 95% observed a single time. Jointly, the top ten make up 0.16% of the sample.

Source material: CD8+ T cells from PBMCs. The clonotype comes from a human donor with multiple sclerosis. This receptor chain uses TRBV9 and TRBJ2-1; TRBD2 could be the D gene, as 6 bases match. CDR3 loop: CASSARLVGVNEQFF. The nucleotide sequence is given as TGTGCCAGCAGCGCCCGACTAGTAGGTGTCAATGAGCAGTTCTTC.